The clone carrying this T cell receptor (beta chain) was observed once. Its antigen is not known. The data originate from a study of T cell responses to AZD1222 COVID-19 vaccine. Findings and caveats of the study: Only a handful of AZD1222 recipients, more than five in all, had baseline seropositivity. Increased Spike-specific TCR breadth and depth were observed after two AZD1222 doses. Close to half of all spike-specific TCRs reportedly target regions of the variants that are unmutated. Females made up more of the donors, who were largely white British, and clonal diversity may have come out too low.

Here immunoSEQ multiplex PCR was the method, and the copy in TCRdb shows in-frame clones only, minus some. The repertoire holds about 92,000 clones, with about nine tenths as singletons. The length of the CDR3 is 15 residues. Germline assignment: CDR1 SGHTA and CDR2 FQGTGA. Deletions cut 2 bases from V and 4 bases from J, with 14 bases between. Here the sequenced sample was peripheral blood, taken on day 0 of AZD1222 vaccination. The chain combines TRBV7-3 with TRBJ1-2, with D unresolved. This TCR came from an adult in good health. The CDR3 protein is CASSLDGDAGYGYTF. CDR3 coding DNA: TGTGCCAGCAGCTTAGATGGGGATGCTGGCTATGGCTACACCTTC.